The sequence of this TCR beta chain was determined in a study of T cell responses to AZD1222 COVID-19 vaccine. The repertoire was sequenced with immunoSEQ multiplex PCR; TCRdb's copy has only in-frame clones and lacks some. The data show 110,000 to 150,000 clones, around nine tenths seen once. V gave up 4 bases and J gave up 9 bases, with 16 bases separating them. CDR3 length: 14 residues. Germline values: CDR1 SGHTA, CDR2 FQGNSA. The sample in question was peripheral blood, obtained on day 0 of AZD1222 vaccination. J is TRBJ2-1 and V is TRBV7-2; no clear D. The TCR originated in an adult in good health. DNA of the CDR3: TGTGCCAGCAGCTCCGTGAGCGTGGAGCGTGAGCAGTTCTTC. Translated, it gives CASSSVSVEREQFF.